This paragraph reports one T cell receptor beta chain. Its antigen is still unknown. This entry is derived from a study of shared clonotypes between healthy human individuals. Study observations and caveats: Estimated richness was generally greater in naive than memory subsets. The sharing of 4% to 5.5% of naive CD4 clonotypes was seen across a few donors.

Germline CDR1 is MNHEY and CDR2 is SMNVEV (reference sequence). V gave up 6 bases and J gave up 1 base, with 10 bases separating them. The CDR3 loop spans 13 amino acids. TCRdb's copy holds only in-frame clones and misses some; the assay was immunoSEQ multiplex PCR. The table records approximately 1,500,000 clones, approximately 98% of them present only once. The clonotype was recovered from a man aged 25-45 years in good health. The sequencing input was naive CD4+ T cells sorted from blood. Subset in this sample: CD45RA+ positively selected. V is TRBV27 and J is TRBJ2-7; D is uncertain. The CDR3 here is CASSPFKSYEQYF. The CDR3 nucleotides read TGTGCCAGCAGCCCTTTTAAGTCCTACGAGCAGTACTTC.